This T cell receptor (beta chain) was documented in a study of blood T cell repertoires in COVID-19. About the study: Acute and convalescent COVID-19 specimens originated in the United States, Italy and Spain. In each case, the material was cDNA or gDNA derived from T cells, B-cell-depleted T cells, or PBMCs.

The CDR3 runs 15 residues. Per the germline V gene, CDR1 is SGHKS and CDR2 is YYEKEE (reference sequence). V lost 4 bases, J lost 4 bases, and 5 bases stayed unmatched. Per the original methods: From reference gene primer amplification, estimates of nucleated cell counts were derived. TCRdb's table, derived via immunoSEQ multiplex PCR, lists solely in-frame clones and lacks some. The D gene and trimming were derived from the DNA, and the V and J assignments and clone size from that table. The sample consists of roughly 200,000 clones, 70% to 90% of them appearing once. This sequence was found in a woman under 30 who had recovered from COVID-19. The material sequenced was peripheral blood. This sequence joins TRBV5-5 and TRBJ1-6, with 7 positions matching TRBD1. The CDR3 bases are TGTGCCAGCAGCCACCCAGGGGGGTATAATTCACCCCTCCACTTT. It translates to CASSHPGGYNSPLHF.